Sequencing of this TCR beta chain was carried out in a study of identical twins. Germline CDR1 and CDR2: LGHDT and YNNKEL (reference sequence). V was pared by 8 bases and J by 9 bases, with 14 bases between. The CDR3 spans 12 residues. MiXCR, applied by TCRdb to the 5' RACE reads, yields one record per CDR3 protein. The data contain 200,000 to 250,000 distinct CDR3 sequences, about 6.7% of them seen just once; the ten biggest clones take up about 14%. These data were also reused for a study on T cells expressing NK-cell markers.

The specimen sequenced was CD8+ T cells sorted from blood. The receptor's source is a woman aged 18-29 years in good health. This chain uses TRBV3-1 with TRBJ1-5; D unresolved. This CDR3 is CASRLRHGPQHF. The CDR3 nucleotides are TGTGCCAGCCGACTTAGGCACGGGCCCCAGCATTTT.